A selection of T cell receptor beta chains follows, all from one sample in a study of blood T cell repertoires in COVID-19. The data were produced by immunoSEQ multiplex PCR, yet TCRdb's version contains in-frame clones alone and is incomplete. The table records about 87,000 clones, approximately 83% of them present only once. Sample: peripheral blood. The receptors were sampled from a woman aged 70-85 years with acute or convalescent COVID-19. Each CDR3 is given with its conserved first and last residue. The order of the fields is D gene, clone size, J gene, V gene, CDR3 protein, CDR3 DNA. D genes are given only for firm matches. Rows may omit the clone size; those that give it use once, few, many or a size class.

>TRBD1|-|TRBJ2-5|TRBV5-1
CASSSDRAETQYF
TGCGCCAGCAGCTCCGACAGGGCAGAGACCCAGTACTTC
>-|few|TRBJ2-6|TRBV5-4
CASSLGGTGANVLTF
TGTGCCAGCAGCTTGGGAGGGACTGGGGCCAACGTCCTGACTTTC
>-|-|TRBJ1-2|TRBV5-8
CASSLVPGYGYTF
TGTGCCAGCAGCTTGGTGCCGGGCTATGGCTACACCTTC
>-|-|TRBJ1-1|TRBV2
CASRGQRNTEAFF
TGTGCCAGCAGGGGACAACGGAACACTGAAGCTTTCTTT
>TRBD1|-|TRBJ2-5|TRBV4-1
CASSQRTGRETQYF
TGCGCCAGCAGCCAGAGGACAGGGCGGGAGACCCAGTACTTC
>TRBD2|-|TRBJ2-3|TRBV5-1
CASLLAGGPLDTQYF
TGCGCCAGCCTTCTAGCGGGGGGGCCCTTAGATACGCAGTATTTT
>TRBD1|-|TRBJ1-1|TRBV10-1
CASSESAGGAKNTEAFF
TGCGCCAGCAGTGAGTCGGCAGGGGGCGCGAAGAACACTGAAGCTTTCTTT
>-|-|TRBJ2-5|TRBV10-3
CAISGGMGMEETQYF
TGTGCCATCAGTGGTGGTATGGGCATGGAAGAGACCCAGTACTTC
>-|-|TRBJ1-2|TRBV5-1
CASSLDSNSGYTF
TGCGCCAGCAGCCTGGACTCAAACTCTGGCTACACCTTC
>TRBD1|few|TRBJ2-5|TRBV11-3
CASSLVLTGTQETQYF
TGTGCCAGCAGCTTAGTCTTGACAGGGACCCAAGAGACCCAGTACTTC
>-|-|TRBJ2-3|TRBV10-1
CASGEADTQYF
TGCGCCAGCGGGGAGGCAGATACGCAGTATTTT
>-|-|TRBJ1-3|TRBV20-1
CSASGQPKNTIYF
TGCAGTGCTAGTGGACAGCCAAAAAACACCATATATTTT
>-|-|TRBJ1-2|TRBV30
CAWRWGGASTYGYTF
TGTGCCTGGCGGTGGGGGGGGGCTTCAACCTATGGCTACACCTTC
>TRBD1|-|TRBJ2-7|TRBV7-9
CASSLGQGVSEQYF
TGTGCCAGCAGCCTGGGACAGGGAGTCTCCGAGCAGTACTTC
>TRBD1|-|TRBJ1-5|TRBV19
CASNRGNQPQHF
TGTGCCAGTAACAGGGGTAATCAGCCCCAGCATTTT
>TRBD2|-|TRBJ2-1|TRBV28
CASGGGYNEQFF
TGTGCCAGCGGGGGGGGTTACAATGAGCAGTTCTTC
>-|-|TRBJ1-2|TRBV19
CASSIEGRILFYGYTF
TGTGCCAGTAGTATAGAGGGCCGGATCCTCTTCTATGGCTACACCTTC
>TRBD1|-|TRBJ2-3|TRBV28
CASRIRQGLAKDTQYF
TGTGCCAGCAGGATAAGACAGGGGCTCGCCAAGGATACGCAGTATTTT
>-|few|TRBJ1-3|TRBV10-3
CAISEQQGSSGNTIYF
TGTGCCATCAGTGAGCAACAGGGTAGCTCCGGAAACACCATATATTTT
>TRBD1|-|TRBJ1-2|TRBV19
CASSGPGQVYGYTF
TGTGCCAGTAGTGGCCCCGGACAGGTCTATGGCTACACCTTC
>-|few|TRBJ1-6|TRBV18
CASSPPGRERAPLHF
TGTGCCAGCTCACCACCGGGCAGGGAAAGGGCACCCCTCCACTTT
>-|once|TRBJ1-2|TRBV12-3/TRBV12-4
CASSLTENGYTF
TGTGCCAGCAGCCTCACTGAAAATGGCTACACCTTC
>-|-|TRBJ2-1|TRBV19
CASKKQGGGEQFF
TGTGCCAGTAAAAAACAGGGTGGCGGTGAGCAGTTCTTC
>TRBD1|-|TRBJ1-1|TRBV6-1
CASSEGTVNTEAFF
TGTGCCAGCAGTGAGGGGACAGTGAACACTGAAGCTTTCTTT
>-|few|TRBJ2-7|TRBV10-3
CAISNAGISYEQYF
TGTGCCATCAGCAATGCAGGGATTTCCTACGAGCAGTACTTC
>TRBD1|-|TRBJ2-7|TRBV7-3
CASSITGEDEQYF
TGTGCCAGCAGCATAACAGGGGAAGACGAGCAGTACTTC